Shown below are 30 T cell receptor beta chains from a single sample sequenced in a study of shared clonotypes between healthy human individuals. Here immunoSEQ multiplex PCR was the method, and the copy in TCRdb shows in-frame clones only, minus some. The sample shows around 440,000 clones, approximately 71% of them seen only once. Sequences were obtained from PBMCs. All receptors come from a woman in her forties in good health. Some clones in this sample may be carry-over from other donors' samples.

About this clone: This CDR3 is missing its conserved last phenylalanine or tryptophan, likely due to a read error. The CDR3 spells CASSQEGYEQYS. The CDR3 DNA is TGTGCCAGCAGCCAAGAGGGCTACGAGCAGTACTCC. The rearrangement links TRBV4-2 to TRBJ2-7; no reliable D call. V lost 0 bases, J lost 3 bases, and 3 bases lay in between. This CDR3 region has 12 residues. In germline, CDR1 is LGHNA, CDR2 YNFKEQ.

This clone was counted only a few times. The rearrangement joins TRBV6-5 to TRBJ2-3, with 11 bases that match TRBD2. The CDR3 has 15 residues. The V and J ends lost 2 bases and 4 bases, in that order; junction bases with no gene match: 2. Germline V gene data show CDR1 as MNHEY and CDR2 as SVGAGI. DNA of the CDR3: TGTGCCAGCAGTTACACTAGCGGGAGCCCAGATACGCAGTATTTT. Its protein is CASSYTSGSPDTQYF.

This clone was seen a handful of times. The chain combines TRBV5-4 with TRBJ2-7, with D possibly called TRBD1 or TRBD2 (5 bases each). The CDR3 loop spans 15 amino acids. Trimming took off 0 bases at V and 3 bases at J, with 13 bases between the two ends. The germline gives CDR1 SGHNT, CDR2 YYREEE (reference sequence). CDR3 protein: CASSLASGRNYEQYF. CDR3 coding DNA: TGTGCCAGCAGCTTGGCGTCGGGGCGTAACTACGAGCAGTACTTC.

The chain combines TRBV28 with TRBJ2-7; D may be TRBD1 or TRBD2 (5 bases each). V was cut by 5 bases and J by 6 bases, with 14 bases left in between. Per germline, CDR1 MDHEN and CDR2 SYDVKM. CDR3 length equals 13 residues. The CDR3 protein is CASSMSGTAEQYF. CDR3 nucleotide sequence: TGTGCCAGCAGTATGTCCGGGACCGCCGAGCAGTACTTC.

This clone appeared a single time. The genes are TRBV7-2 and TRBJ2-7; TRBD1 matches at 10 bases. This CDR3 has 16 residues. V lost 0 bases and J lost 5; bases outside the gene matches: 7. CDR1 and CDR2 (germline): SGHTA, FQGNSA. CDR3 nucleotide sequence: TGTGCCAGCAGCTTAGCGCTGGGACAGGGGTACCACGAGCAGTACTTC. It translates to CASSLALGQGYHEQYF.

The CDR3 DNA is TGTGCCAGCTCACCACTACAGGGGGCGGGCGAGCAGTACTTC. Translation: CASSPLQGAGEQYF. The chain uses TRBV18 and TRBJ2-7; 9 nucleotides line up with TRBD1. The V gene end was trimmed by 1 base and the J gene end by 6 bases; junction bases not matched to a gene: 4. The CDR3 has 14 residues. Per germline, CDR1 KGHSH and CDR2 LQKENI.

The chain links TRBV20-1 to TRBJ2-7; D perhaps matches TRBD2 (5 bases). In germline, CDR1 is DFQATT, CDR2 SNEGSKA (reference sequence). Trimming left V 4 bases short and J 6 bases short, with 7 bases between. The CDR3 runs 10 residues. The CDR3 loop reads CSATGVEQYF. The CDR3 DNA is TGCAGTGCTACCGGGGTCGAGCAGTACTTC.

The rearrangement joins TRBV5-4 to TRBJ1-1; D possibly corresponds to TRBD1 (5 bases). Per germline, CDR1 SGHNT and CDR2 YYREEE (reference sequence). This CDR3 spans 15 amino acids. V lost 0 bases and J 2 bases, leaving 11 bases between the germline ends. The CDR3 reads CASSLDLGPNTEAFF. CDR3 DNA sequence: TGTGCCAGCAGCTTGGATCTGGGACCCAACACTGAAGCTTTCTTT.

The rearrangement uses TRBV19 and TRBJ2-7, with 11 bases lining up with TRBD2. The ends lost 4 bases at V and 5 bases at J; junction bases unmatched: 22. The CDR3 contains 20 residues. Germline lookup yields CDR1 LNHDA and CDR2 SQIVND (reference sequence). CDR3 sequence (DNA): TGTGCCAGTAGTACTGCCTGGCGCCGGGCCCTTCTAGCGGGAGGCCACGAGCAGTACTTC. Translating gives CASSTAWRRALLAGGHEQYF.

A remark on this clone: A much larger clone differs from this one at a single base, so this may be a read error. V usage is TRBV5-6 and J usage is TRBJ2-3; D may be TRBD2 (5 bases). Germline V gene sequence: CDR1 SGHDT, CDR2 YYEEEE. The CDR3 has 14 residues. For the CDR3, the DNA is TGTGCCAGCAGGGACTCAGAGACCACAGATGCGCAGTATTTT. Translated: CASRDSETTDAQYF.

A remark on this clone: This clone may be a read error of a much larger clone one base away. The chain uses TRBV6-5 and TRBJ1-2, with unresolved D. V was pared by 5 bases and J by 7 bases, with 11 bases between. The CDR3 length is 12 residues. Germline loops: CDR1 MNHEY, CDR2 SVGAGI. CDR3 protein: CASSELGCGYTF. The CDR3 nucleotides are TGTGCCAGCAGTGAACTAGGGTGTGGCTACACCTTC.

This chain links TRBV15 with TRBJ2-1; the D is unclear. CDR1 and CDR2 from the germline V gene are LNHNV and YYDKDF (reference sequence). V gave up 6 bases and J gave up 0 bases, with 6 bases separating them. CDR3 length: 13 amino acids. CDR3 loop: CATRERSYNEQFF. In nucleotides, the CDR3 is TGTGCCACCAGGGAGCGCTCCTACAATGAGCAGTTCTTC.

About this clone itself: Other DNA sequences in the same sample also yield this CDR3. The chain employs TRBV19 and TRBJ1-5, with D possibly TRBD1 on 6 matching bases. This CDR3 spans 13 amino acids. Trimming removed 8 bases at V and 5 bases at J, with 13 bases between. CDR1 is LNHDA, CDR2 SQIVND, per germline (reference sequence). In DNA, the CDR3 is TGTGCCAGTTCACAGGGACGGGATCAGCCCCAGCATTTT. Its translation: CASSQGRDQPQHF.

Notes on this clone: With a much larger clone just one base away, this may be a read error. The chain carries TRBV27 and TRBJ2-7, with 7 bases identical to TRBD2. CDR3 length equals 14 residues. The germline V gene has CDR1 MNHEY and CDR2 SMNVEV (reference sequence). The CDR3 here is CAGSFGLDLDEQYF. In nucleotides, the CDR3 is TGTGCCGGCAGTTTCGGACTAGATTTGGACGAGCAGTACTTC.

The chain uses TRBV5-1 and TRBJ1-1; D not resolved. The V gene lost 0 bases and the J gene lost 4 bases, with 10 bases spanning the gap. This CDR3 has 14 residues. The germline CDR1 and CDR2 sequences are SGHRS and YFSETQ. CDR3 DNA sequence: TGCGCCAGCAGCTTGGAGGCGGGAGGCACTGAAGCTTTCTTT. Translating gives CASSLEAGGTEAFF.

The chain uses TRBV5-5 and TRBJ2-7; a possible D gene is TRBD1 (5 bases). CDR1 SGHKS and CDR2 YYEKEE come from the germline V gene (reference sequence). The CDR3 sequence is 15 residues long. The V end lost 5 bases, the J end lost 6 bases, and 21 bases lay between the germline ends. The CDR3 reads CASSAGSGLNTEQYF. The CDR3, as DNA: TGTGCCAGCAGTGCAGGGTCAGGGCTAAATACCGAGCAGTACTTC.

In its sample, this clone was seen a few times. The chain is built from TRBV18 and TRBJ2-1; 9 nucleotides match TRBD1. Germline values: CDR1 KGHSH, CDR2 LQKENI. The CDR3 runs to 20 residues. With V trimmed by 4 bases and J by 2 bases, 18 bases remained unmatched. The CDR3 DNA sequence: TGTGCCAGCTCACTACGCCCGGGACAGGGAATGGATGGTGCCTACAATGAGCAGTTCTTC. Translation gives CASSLRPGQGMDGAYNEQFF.

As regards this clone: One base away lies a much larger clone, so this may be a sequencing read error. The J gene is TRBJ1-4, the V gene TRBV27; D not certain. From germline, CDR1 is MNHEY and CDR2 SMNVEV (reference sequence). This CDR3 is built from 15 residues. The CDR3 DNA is TGTGCCAGCAGTTTCCTCCGGGAGCCTAATGAAAAACTGTGTTTT. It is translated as CASSFLREPNEKLCF.

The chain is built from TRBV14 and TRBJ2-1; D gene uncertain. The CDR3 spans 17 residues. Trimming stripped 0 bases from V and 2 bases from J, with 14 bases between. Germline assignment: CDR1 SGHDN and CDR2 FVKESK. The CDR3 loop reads CASSQEEYDGPYNEQFF. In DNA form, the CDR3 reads TGTGCCAGCAGCCAAGAAGAGTACGATGGCCCCTACAATGAGCAGTTCTTC.

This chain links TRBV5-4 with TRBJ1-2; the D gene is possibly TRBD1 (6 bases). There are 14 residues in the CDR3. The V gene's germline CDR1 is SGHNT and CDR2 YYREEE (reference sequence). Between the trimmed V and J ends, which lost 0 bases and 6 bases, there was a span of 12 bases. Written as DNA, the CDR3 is TGTGCCAGCAGCTTGGATCCGGGGGCCCATGGCTACACCTTC. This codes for CASSLDPGAHGYTF.

The CDR3 DNA reads as TGTGCCAGCAGTACGGGGCAGCCGGGCTCGGAGCAGTACTTC. This encodes CASSTGQPGSEQYF. The chain combines TRBV7-3 with TRBJ2-7; D possibly matches TRBD1 or TRBD2 (5 bases each). Trimming pared 6 bases from V and 7 bases from J, leaving 19 bases between. Germline-derived CDR1 and CDR2 are SGHTA and FQGTGA. The CDR3 has 14 residues.

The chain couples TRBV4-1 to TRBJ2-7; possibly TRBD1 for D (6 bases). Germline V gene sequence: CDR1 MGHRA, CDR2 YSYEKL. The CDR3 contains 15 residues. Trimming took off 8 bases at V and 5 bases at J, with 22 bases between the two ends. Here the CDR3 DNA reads TGCGCCAGCCGCACGCTAAACAGGGATCAGGACGAGCAGTACTTC. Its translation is CASRTLNRDQDEQYF.

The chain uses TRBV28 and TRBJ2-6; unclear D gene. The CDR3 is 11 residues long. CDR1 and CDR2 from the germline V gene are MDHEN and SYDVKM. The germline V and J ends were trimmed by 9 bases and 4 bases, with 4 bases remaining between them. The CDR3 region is CASQGANVLTF. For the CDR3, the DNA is TGTGCCAGTCAGGGGGCCAACGTCCTGACTTTC.

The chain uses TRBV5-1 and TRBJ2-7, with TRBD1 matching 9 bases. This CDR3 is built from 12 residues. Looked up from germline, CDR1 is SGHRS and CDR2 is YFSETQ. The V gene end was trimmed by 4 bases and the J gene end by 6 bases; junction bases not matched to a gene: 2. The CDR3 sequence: CASSGQGSEQYF. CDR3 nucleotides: TGCGCCAGCAGCGGACAGGGGAGCGAGCAGTACTTC.

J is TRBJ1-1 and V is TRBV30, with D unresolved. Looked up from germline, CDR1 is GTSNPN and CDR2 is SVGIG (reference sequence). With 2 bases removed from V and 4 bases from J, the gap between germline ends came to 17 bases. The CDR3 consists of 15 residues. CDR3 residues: CAWSLGGGLGTEAFF. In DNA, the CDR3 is TGTGCCTGGAGTTTGGGCGGCGGTCTGGGCACTGAAGCTTTCTTT. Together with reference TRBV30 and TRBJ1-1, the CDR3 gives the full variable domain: SQTIHQWPATLVQPVGSPLSLECTVEGTSNPNLYWYRQAAGRGLQLLFYSVGIGQISSEVPQNLSASRPQDRQFILSSKKLLLSDSGFYLCAWSLGGGLGTEAFFGQGTRLTVV.

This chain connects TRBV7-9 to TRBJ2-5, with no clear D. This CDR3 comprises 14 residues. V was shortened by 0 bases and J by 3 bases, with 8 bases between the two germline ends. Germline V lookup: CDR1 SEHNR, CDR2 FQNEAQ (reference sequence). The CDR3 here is CASSLAGGKETQYF. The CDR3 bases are TGTGCCAGCAGCTTAGCAGGCGGAAAAGAGACCCAGTACTTC.

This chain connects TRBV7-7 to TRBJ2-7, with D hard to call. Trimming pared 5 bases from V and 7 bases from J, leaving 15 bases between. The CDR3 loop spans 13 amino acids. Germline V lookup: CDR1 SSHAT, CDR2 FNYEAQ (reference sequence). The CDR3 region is CASSPDGRREQYF. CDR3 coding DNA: TGTGCCAGCAGCCCCGACGGCCGTCGAGAGCAGTACTTC.

CDR3 in DNA: TGTGCCAGCAGCCCGGGACAGGGGGGCACCGGGGAGCTGTTTTTT. Protein: CASSPGQGGTGELFF. The chain combines TRBV9 with TRBJ2-2; 11 nucleotides match TRBD1. Germline CDR1 reads SGDLS; CDR2 reads YYNGEE. The CDR3 runs 15 residues. V was clipped by 4 bases and J by 4 bases; unmatched bases: 3.

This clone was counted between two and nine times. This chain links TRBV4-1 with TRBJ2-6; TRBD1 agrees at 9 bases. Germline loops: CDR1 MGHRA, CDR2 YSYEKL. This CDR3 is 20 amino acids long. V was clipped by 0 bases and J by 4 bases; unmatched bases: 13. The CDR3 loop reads CASSQDRTGVTGRGANVLTF. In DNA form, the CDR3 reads TGCGCCAGCAGCCAAGACCGGACAGGGGTCACAGGCCGCGGGGCCAACGTCCTGACTTTC.

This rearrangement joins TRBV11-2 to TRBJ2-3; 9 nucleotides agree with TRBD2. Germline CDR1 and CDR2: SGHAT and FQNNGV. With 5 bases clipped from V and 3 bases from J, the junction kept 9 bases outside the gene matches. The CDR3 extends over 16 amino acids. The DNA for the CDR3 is TGTGCCAGCAGCCCCCTGGTAGCGGGAGTGACAGATACGCAGTATTTT. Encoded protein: CASSPLVAGVTDTQYF.